This TCR beta chain was sequenced for a study of CD4 T cell repertoires in COVID-19. Whole-study results and caveats: Sharing of several most expanded SARS-CoV-2-reactive clonotypes across memory subsets suggested intraclonal diversification.

About this clone itself: Its target is not known. At one of its ends the junction is not consistent with the germline gene, which may arise from a read error.

Here immunoSEQ multiplex PCR was the method, and the copy in TCRdb shows in-frame clones only, minus some. This sample has about 75,000 clones, with 83% found just once. Germline CDR1 and CDR2: SGDLS and YYNGEE. The CDR3 is 14 amino acids. The source is a human donor who had COVID-19. The sample in question was CD4+ T cells from peripheral blood, obtained after recovery from COVID-19. The J gene is TRBJ1-6, the V gene TRBV9; no definite D call. The CDR3 sequence: CASTVSSYNSPLHF. The CDR3 DNA is TGTGCCAGCACCGTAAGCTCCTATAATTCACCCCTCCACTTT.